This T cell receptor (beta chain) was obtained from a study of blood T cell repertoires in COVID-19. The CDR3 is 14 residues long. CDR1 and CDR2 (germline): MNHEY, SVGAGI. V lost 9 bases and J lost 9, with 23 bases in between. The data were produced by immunoSEQ multiplex PCR, yet TCRdb's version contains in-frame clones alone and is incomplete. Here the sample spans some 270,000 clones, 89% being singletons. The material sequenced was peripheral blood. The J gene is TRBJ1-2, the V gene TRBV6-5; D ambiguous. The source is a middle-aged man with acute or convalescent COVID-19. CDR3 in DNA: TGTGCCAGTTCACGGGATTCCGGAGGTGGTAGCTACACCTTC. Translation gives CASSRDSGGGSYTF.